Following are 25 T cell receptor beta chains from one sample sequenced in a study of T cells expressing NK-cell markers. No DNA is given; TCRdb re-called the 5' RACE reads and lists each CDR3 protein once. The sample table includes 550,000 to 600,000 distinct CDR3 sequences. Input material: blood T cells: a sorted CD56 or NKG2C T cell subset, CD4+ or CD8+ T cells, or bulk PBMC T cells (not recorded which). These receptor sequences come from a man younger than 30 in good health.

The CDR3 reads CSVDGGTHGADTQYF. This chain uses TRBV29-1 with TRBJ2-3; the D gene TCRdb calls, TRBD1, cannot be checked with no DNA. The CDR3 loop spans 15 amino acids. Looked up from germline, CDR1 is SQVTM and CDR2 is ANQGSEA.

The rearrangement uses TRBV20-1 and TRBJ2-5. Germline values: CDR1 DFQATT, CDR2 SNEGSKA (reference sequence). The CDR3 extends over 12 amino acids. The CDR3 here is CSAIKAVETQYF.

The chain combines TRBV27 with TRBJ2-2; TCRdb's D gene call, TRBD2, goes unchecked for lack of DNA. CDR1 and CDR2 from the germline V gene are MNHEY and SMNVEV (reference sequence). The CDR3 covers 17 residues. CDR3 amino acids: CASSFWGASGNTGELFF.

The rearrangement links TRBV20-1 to TRBJ2-5; TCRdb indicates TRBD1, and absent DNA this call remains unverified. Germline V lookup: CDR1 DFQATT, CDR2 SNEGSKA (reference sequence). The CDR3 length is 13 residues. CDR3 protein: CSQGAGPQQTQYF.

The rearrangement uses TRBV29-1 and TRBJ2-5; without DNA, the TCRdb call of TRBD2 cannot be checked. This CDR3 region has 13 residues. Looked up from germline, CDR1 is SQVTM and CDR2 is ANQGSEA. The chain's CDR3 is CSSGGVLGETQYF.

The chain combines TRBV30 with TRBJ1-1; the TCRdb D gene call, TRBD1, has no DNA to confirm it. CDR1 is GTSNPN, CDR2 SVGIG, per germline (reference sequence). The CDR3 runs to 14 residues. This CDR3 reads CAWIQTVLGSEAFF.

V is TRBV10-3 and J is TRBJ2-1; no DNA is available, so the TRBD1 call from TCRdb remains unchecked. The CDR3 covers 20 residues. The germline V gene has CDR1 ENHRY and CDR2 SYGVKD. This CDR3 reads CAISANRDRKRLAVYNEQFF.

The chain has TRBV6-5 and TRBJ2-5; the D call from TCRdb, TRBD2, cannot be confirmed without DNA. Per germline, CDR1 MNHEY and CDR2 SVGAGI. The CDR3 consists of 15 residues. The CDR3 loop is CASSYSSGRWETQYF.

This chain joins TRBV7-2 and TRBJ2-7; TCRdb gives TRBD1 as the D gene, but with no DNA this cannot be confirmed. CDR3 length equals 16 residues. Germline values: CDR1 SGHTA, CDR2 FQGNSA. The CDR3: CASSSRDIRPPYEQYF. The full variable domain, in which reference TRBV7-2 and TRBJ2-7 provide the parts outside the CDR3, is GAGVSQSPSNKVTEKGKDVELRCDPISGHTALYWYRQSLGQGLEFLIYFQGNSAPDKSGLPSDRFSAERTGGSVSTLTIQRTQQEDSAVYLCASSSRDIRPPYEQYFGPGTRLTVT.

The CDR3 sequence is CASSEGTEGEKLFF. The chain employs TRBV25-1 and TRBJ1-4. CDR3 size: 14 residues. Per germline, CDR1 MGHDK and CDR2 SYGVNS.

The chain employs TRBV19 and TRBJ2-2. Per the germline V gene, CDR1 is LNHDA and CDR2 is SQIVND (reference sequence). The CDR3 is made up of 14 amino acids. CDR3 residues: CASSISYGTGELFF.

This chain uses TRBV20-1 with TRBJ1-1; without DNA, the TCRdb call of TRBD1 cannot be checked. Per germline, CDR1 DFQATT and CDR2 SNEGSKA (reference sequence). This CDR3 has 14 amino acids. The CDR3 protein is CSARSGRENTEAFF.

V is TRBV27 and J is TRBJ2-3; TCRdb picks TRBD1, but there is no DNA to check that call. Germline V CDR1 and CDR2: MNHEY, SMNVEV (reference sequence). The CDR3 consists of 15 residues. The CDR3 protein is CASSIQGMGTDTQYF.

The chain is built from TRBV6-1 and TRBJ1-5. The germline V gene encodes CDR1 MNHNS and CDR2 SASEGT. This CDR3 has 17 residues. CDR3 region: CASSEIVGPASNQPQHF.

The chain recombines TRBV6-6 with TRBJ1-1; as DNA is missing, the TRBD1 call by TCRdb cannot be tested. The V gene's germline CDR1 is MNHNY and CDR2 SVGAGI (reference sequence). CDR3 length equals 13 residues. The CDR3 loop reads CASRARVDTEAFF.

This CDR3 is CAWSIKRDLNEQFF. This chain connects TRBV30 to TRBJ2-1; the TCRdb D gene call, TRBD2, has no DNA to confirm it. Germline V gene data show CDR1 as GTSNPN and CDR2 as SVGIG (reference sequence). The CDR3 totals 14 residues.

This chain connects TRBV25-1 to TRBJ2-7; TCRdb outputs TRBD2, but without DNA this stays unchecked. This CDR3 has 14 amino acids. Germline CDR1 and CDR2: MGHDK and SYGVNS. Here the CDR3 reads CASSEWGRGREQYF.

This sequence joins TRBV7-9 and TRBJ1-1. The CDR3 is 13 amino acids. Germline V gene data show CDR1 as SEHNR and CDR2 as FQNEAQ (reference sequence). Here the CDR3 reads CASSSLRSTEAFF.

CDR3 region: CASSQVVGGPLQYF. V gene TRBV4-2 combines with J gene TRBJ2-3; TCRdb's D call of TRBD2 is untestable without DNA. In germline, CDR1 is LGHNA, CDR2 YNFKEQ. The CDR3 extends over 14 amino acids.

This chain joins TRBV12-3 or TRBV12-4 and TRBJ1-1; TCRdb reports TRBD1, a call that lacks DNA to check it against. The CDR3 is 11 residues long. CDR3: CASSLGGRASF.

V and J are TRBV5-1 and TRBJ2-1; with no DNA, the TCRdb D assignment of TRBD1 cannot be verified. The CDR3 extends over 12 amino acids. CDR1 and CDR2 (germline): SGHRS, YFSETQ. The CDR3 protein is CATRGRANEQFF.

The CDR3 protein is CASSYSRGTSGGHNEQFF. This rearrangement joins TRBV6-5 to TRBJ2-1; the TCRdb call, TRBD2, lacks DNA for checking. CDR1 and CDR2 from the germline V gene are MNHEY and SVGAGI. The CDR3 has 18 residues.

V usage is TRBV6-2 or TRBV6-3 and J usage is TRBJ2-3; the TCRdb D gene call, TRBD1, has no DNA to confirm it. The CDR3 is made up of 15 amino acids. Germline V lookup: CDR1 MNHEY, CDR2 SVGEGT. This CDR3 reads CASSADSLFTDTQYF.

This rearrangement joins TRBV12-3 or TRBV12-4 to TRBJ2-5; TCRdb's D call, TRBD2, is unchecked because there is no DNA. The CDR3 runs 14 residues. The CDR3 is CASSSGLGDGLQYF.

This rearrangement joins TRBV30 to TRBJ2-5; TCRdb's assignment of TRBD1 cannot be checked, as there is no DNA. This CDR3 contains 14 residues. The germline gives CDR1 GTSNPN, CDR2 SVGIG (reference sequence). The CDR3 here is CAWSAGGTGDSQYF.